This T cell receptor beta chain was documented in a study of T-cell reconstitution after alpha-beta-depleted transplantation in children. CDR3 length equals 11 residues. V gave up 4 bases and J gave up 5 bases, with 6 bases separating them. CDR1 and CDR2 (germline): MGHDK, SYGVNS. Researchers prepared the TCRbeta library using unique molecular identifiers, the study reports. TCRdb reprocessed the PCR reads with MiXCR, giving one entry per CDR3 protein. The sample includes almost 250,000 distinct CDR3 sequences, roughly 24% of them seen just once. The starting material was PBMCs, obtained before TCRalphabeta/CD19-depleted stem cell transplant. The chain is built from TRBV25-1 and TRBJ2-7; D is unclear. This clonotype originated in a girl aged 2 to 9 with Fanconi anemia, due to receive a stem cell transplant. The CDR3 here is CASSGVNEQYF. The CDR3 DNA reads TGTGCCAGCAGTGGAGTTAACGAGCAGTACTTC.